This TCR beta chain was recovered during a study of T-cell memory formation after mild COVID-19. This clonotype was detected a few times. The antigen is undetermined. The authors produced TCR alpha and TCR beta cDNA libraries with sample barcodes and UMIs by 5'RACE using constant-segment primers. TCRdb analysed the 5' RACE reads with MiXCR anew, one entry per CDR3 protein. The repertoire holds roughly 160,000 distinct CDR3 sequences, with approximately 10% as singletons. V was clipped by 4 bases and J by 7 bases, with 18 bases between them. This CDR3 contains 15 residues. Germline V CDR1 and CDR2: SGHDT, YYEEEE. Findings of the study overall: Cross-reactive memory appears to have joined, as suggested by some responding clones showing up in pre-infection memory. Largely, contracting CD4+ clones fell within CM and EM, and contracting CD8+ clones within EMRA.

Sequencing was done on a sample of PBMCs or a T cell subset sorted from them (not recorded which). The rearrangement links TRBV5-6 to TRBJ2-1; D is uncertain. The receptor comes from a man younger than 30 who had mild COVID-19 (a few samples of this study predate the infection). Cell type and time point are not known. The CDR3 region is CASSLIGQASNEQFF. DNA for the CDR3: TGTGCCAGCAGCCTTATAGGGCAGGCATCAAATGAGCAGTTCTTC.